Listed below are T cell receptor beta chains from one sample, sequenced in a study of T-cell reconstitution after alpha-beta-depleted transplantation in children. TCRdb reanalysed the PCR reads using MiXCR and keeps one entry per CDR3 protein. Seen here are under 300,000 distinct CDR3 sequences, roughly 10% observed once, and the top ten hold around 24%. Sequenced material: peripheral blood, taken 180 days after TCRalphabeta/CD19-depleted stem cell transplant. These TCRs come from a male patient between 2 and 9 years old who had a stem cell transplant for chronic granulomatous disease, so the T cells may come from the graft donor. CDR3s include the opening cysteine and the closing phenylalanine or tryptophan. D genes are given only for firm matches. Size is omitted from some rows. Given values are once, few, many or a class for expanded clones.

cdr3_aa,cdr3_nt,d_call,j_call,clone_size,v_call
CASSYEGFEQYF,TGTGCCAGCAGTTATGAAGGGTTCGAGCAGTACTTC,NA,TRBJ2-7,few,TRBV6-6
CASLKDPWDNQPQHF,TGTGCCAGTTTGAAGGACCCGTGGGATAATCAGCCCCAGCATTTT,NA,TRBJ1-5,many,TRBV19
CASSLVAGLAGGAYNEQFF,TGCGCCAGCAGCTTGGTTGCGGGACTAGCGGGAGGTGCCTACAATGAGCAGTTCTTC,TRBD2,TRBJ2-1,many,TRBV5-1
CSVETGVVTDTQYF,TGCAGCGTTGAAACGGGAGTAGTTACAGATACGCAGTATTTT,NA,TRBJ2-3,many,TRBV29-1
CASSPRGYNEQFF,TGTGCCAGCTCACCGCGCGGATACAATGAGCAGTTCTTC,NA,TRBJ2-1,many,TRBV18
CASSQISGGPSYNEQFF,TGTGCCAGCTCACAAATATCAGGGGGTCCCTCCTACAATGAGCAGTTCTTC,TRBD1,TRBJ2-1,few,TRBV18
CSVVGGSFAYEQYF,TGCAGCGTTGTTGGAGGGTCATTCGCCTACGAGCAGTACTTC,NA,TRBJ2-7,many,TRBV29-1
CASSLGDAGGYTF,TGTGCCAGCAGTTTAGGGGACGCTGGTGGCTACACCTTC,NA,TRBJ1-2,few,TRBV28
CSARDGDLNYGYTF,TGCAGTGCTAGAGATGGGGACCTTAACTATGGCTACACCTTC,NA,TRBJ1-2,many,TRBV20-1
CASSVELRGDGELFF,TGTGCCAGCAGCGTAGAACTTAGGGGGGACGGGGAGCTGTTTTTT,NA,TRBJ2-2,many,TRBV9
CASSRTLAGGANEQFF,TGTGCCAGCAGCCGTACGCTAGCGGGGGGAGCTAATGAGCAGTTCTTC,TRBD2,TRBJ2-1,many,TRBV7-8
CASSLEGLQSETQYF,TGCGCCAGCAGCTTGGAGGGACTTCAATCAGAGACCCAGTACTTC,NA,TRBJ2-5,many,TRBV5-1
CASSLAVTIYNEQFF,TGCGCCAGCAGCTTGGCCGTGACTATCTACAATGAGCAGTTCTTC,NA,TRBJ2-1,many,TRBV5-1
CASSQLLRDRGGYGYTF,TGTGCCAGCAGCCAACTTCTCCGGGACAGGGGTGGGTATGGCTACACCTTC,TRBD1,TRBJ1-2,many,TRBV28
CASRYSKGLAGGPNTGELFF,TGTGCCAGCAGATATTCAAAGGGACTAGCGGGAGGCCCGAACACCGGGGAGCTGTTTTTT,TRBD2,TRBJ2-2,many,TRBV28
CASSLLLSGANVLTF,TGTGCCAGCAGCCTGCTTCTCTCTGGGGCCAACGTCCTGACTTTC,NA,TRBJ2-6,many,TRBV7-6
CASTTPGTNYGYTF,TGCGCCAGCACCACCCCGGGGACTAACTATGGCTACACCTTC,NA,TRBJ1-2,many,TRBV5-1
CASSSVTSGRLYQETQYF,TGTGCCAGCAGCTCAGTGACTAGCGGGAGGTTGTACCAAGAGACCCAGTACTTC,TRBD2,TRBJ2-5,many,TRBV7-6
CASSELVGPQHF,TGTGCCAGCAGTGAGCTCGTGGGTCCCCAGCATTTT,NA,TRBJ1-5,many,TRBV6-2/TRBV6-3
CASSPGTSGRSYNEQFF,TGTGCCAGCAGCCCCGGGACTAGCGGGAGATCCTACAATGAGCAGTTCTTC,TRBD2,TRBJ2-1,many,TRBV7-6
CASSLTSTGPNTEAFF,TGTGCCAGCAGTTTAACATCAACAGGGCCAAACACTGAAGCTTTCTTT,NA,TRBJ1-1,many,TRBV28
CASSEPTSGGSKAKNIQYF,TGTGCCAGCAGTGAACCAACTAGCGGGGGCTCAAAGGCCAAAAACATTCAGTACTTC,TRBD2,TRBJ2-4,many,TRBV6-1
CASSLVHSNEQFF,TGCGCCAGCAGCTTGGTACACAGCAATGAGCAGTTCTTC,NA,TRBJ2-1,few,TRBV5-1
CASSFDSTSDQPQHF,TGTGCCAGCAGTTTTGACAGTACTTCGGATCAGCCCCAGCATTTT,NA,TRBJ1-5,many,TRBV12-3/TRBV12-4
CATSRDLETEAFF,TGTGCCACCAGCAGAGATTTGGAGACTGAAGCTTTCTTT,NA,TRBJ1-1,many,TRBV15
CASSPRTSGGYNEQFF,TGTGCCAGCAGCCCTCGGACTAGCGGGGGGTACAATGAGCAGTTCTTC,TRBD2,TRBJ2-1,many,TRBV5-5
CATSRSGRSLYYEQYF,TGTGCCACCAGCAGATCAGGACGGTCTCTCTACTACGAGCAGTACTTC,NA,TRBJ2-7,many,TRBV15
CASSLETGTKNIQYF,TGCGCCAGCAGCTTGGAGACAGGAACCAAAAACATTCAGTACTTC,NA,TRBJ2-4,many,TRBV5-1
CASSPVGGDEQYF,TGTGCCAGTAGTCCCGTCGGAGGGGACGAGCAGTACTTC,NA,TRBJ2-7,NA,TRBV19
CASSLIGPDNEQFF,TGTGCCAGCAGCTTAATAGGACCGGACAATGAGCAGTTCTTC,NA,TRBJ2-1,many,TRBV7-3
CSARDYDRDSPLHF,TGCAGTGCTAGAGACTATGACAGGGATTCACCCCTCCACTTT,TRBD1,TRBJ1-6,NA,TRBV20-1
CASSFRGGATTNGKLFF,TGTGCCAGCAGCTTCCGGGGAGGGGCGACAACTAATGGAAAACTGTTTTTT,NA,TRBJ1-4,NA,TRBV7-8
CSARVGPGQETQYF,TGCAGTGCTAGAGTGGGGCCGGGCCAAGAGACCCAGTACTTC,NA,TRBJ2-5,many,TRBV20-1
CASSPTPFIQDTGELFF,TGCGCCAGCAGCCCTACCCCCTTCATACAGGACACCGGGGAGCTGTTTTTT,NA,TRBJ2-2,many,TRBV4-1
CASSGLAETYNEQFF,TGTGCCAGCAGCGGACTAGCGGAAACCTACAATGAGCAGTTCTTC,TRBD2,TRBJ2-1,NA,TRBV2
CASSEGLAGVNSYNEQFF,TGTGCCAGCAGCGAGGGACTAGCGGGAGTGAACTCCTACAATGAGCAGTTCTTC,TRBD2,TRBJ2-1,many,TRBV7-2
CASKSVYEQYF,TGTGCCAGCAAGTCCGTTTACGAGCAGTACTTC,NA,TRBJ2-7,few,TRBV2
CASNQVSNTGELFF,TGTGCCAGCAACCAGGTGTCGAACACCGGGGAGCTGTTTTTT,NA,TRBJ2-2,NA,TRBV6-1
CSVEDDAFF,TGCAGCGTTGAAGATGACGCTTTCTTT,NA,TRBJ1-1,many,TRBV29-1
CASSLSGRGIFYEQYF,TGCGCCAGCAGCTTGTCAGGGAGAGGGATCTTCTACGAGCAGTACTTC,NA,TRBJ2-7,many,TRBV5-1
CASSYRREFYEQYF,TGTGCCAGCAGCTACCGCAGGGAGTTCTACGAGCAGTACTTC,NA,TRBJ2-7,NA,TRBV7-2
CASSPLVALDIQYF,TGTGCCAGCAGCCCATTAGTTGCCCTAGACATTCAGTACTTC,NA,TRBJ2-4,many,TRBV7-9
CSVAPGQGKVEQYF,TGCAGCGTTGCACCGGGGCAGGGCAAGGTCGAGCAGTACTTC,NA,TRBJ2-7,many,TRBV29-1